The sequence of this T cell receptor (beta chain) was determined in a study of blood T cell repertoires in COVID-19 (dated by TCRdb to the early 2020s). About the investigation overall: Collaborator samples came from the United States, Italy and Spain and covered acute and convalescent phases of COVID-19. The material from the prospective study consisted of cDNA or gDNA derived from T cells, B-cell-depleted T cells, or PBMCs. The dataset comprised deeply sampled blood TCRbeta repertoires from subjects exposed to, actively infected with, or recovered from COVID-19. The repertoires were released in a freely available public database intended as a resource for research on the immune response to SARS-CoV-2. Samples were obtained from the ongoing ImmuneRACE study (first 160 participants) and from over 1,000 subjects provided by 6 global collaborators. Sample metadata almost always included a de-identified subject ID, COVID-19 status, age in years and sex. Where available, HLA class I and class II types were obtained from metadata supplied by the sample provider rather than from assay-based typing.

Each collaborating institution followed its own protocols to collect whole blood in K2EDTA tubes. For TCRbeta analysis, collaborators shipped samples in one of three forms: frozen whole blood, isolated PBMCs, or DNA extracted from either of those sample types. TCRbeta CDR3 regions were amplified from genomic DNA by means of the immunoSEQ Assay, a bias-controlled multiplex PCR. As for the authors' bioinformatics: The number of nucleated cells in each sample was estimated from the amplification of reference gene primers within the assay. To quantify the absolute abundance of each unique TCRbeta CDR3 rearrangement, sequence reads were collapsed and filtered. For each sample, productive Simpson clonality was calculated by taking the square root of Simpson's diversity index across productive rearrangements. The clones in this table, taken by TCRdb from immuneACCESS, are in-frame only. Not every clone is retained; where verified, under half of the shortfall comes from an unresolved V gene, and the cause of the rest is unknown. The DNA gave D and trimming, while V, J and clone size come from that table. The sample table shows approximately 180,000 clones, and 88% are seen once. The ten largest make up approximately 4.5% of the sample.

About this clone itself: It has no known antigen specificity. Base qualities were left out, and no much larger clone turns up one base away.

Per the germline V gene, KGHSH is the CDR1 and LQKENI is the CDR2. V drops 3 bases and J drops 4 bases, leaving 9 bases in between. The CDR3 contains 13 residues, cysteine and phenylalanine counted. Only the CDR3 portion is preserved as DNA: 39 bases, with reading frame beginning at the first base. What the research found in general, with its limitations: The amount of clinical and demographic metadata varied by source and participant and was provided uncurated.

The sample was peripheral blood. This chain is built from TRBV18 and TRBJ2-5; the D gene remains uncertain. The source is a human donor in a cohort sampled during active COVID-19. The DNA is as follows: TGTGCCAGCTCACCGCCCTTGCGAGAGACCCAGTACTTC. Its protein product is CASSPPLRETQYF.